This T cell receptor (beta chain) came from a study of blood T cell repertoires in COVID-19. Overall study: Samples of COVID-19 (acute and convalescent) were obtained from the United States, Italy and Spain. T cells, B-cell-depleted T cells, or PBMCs provided the cDNA or gDNA that served as material.

As processed by the authors: Nucleated cell counts were estimated from reference gene primer amplification. The protocol was immunoSEQ multiplex PCR, while the TCRdb copy is restricted to in-frame clones and leaves out a portion. V and J calls and clone size are given by that table; D and trimming were obtained from the DNA. This table holds around 71,000 clones, roughly 86% found once. Germline V gene data show CDR1 as SQVTM and CDR2 as ANQGSEA. The CDR3 consists of 13 residues. This rearrangement joins TRBV29-1 to TRBJ1-1; 7 bases fit TRBD1. The material sequenced was peripheral blood. The clonotype was recovered from a woman aged 55-69 years with acute or convalescent COVID-19. The CDR3 reads CTVRGTGASEAFF. The CDR3 DNA reads TGCACCGTCAGGGGAACAGGGGCCTCTGAAGCTTTCTTT.